Listed here is a single T cell receptor beta chain. The antigen is not known. These data originate in a study of CD8+CD57+ T cells in acquired aplastic anemia. Study-level information: Sorting CD4+ and CD8+ cells gave DNA averaging approximately 3 ug. There were approximately 9.9 million reads, on average, for CD4+ cells from healthy donors.

The use of genomic DNA as template underpinned the TCR beta VDJ and CDR3 profiling. MiXCR, run by TCRdb on the reads, gives a single entry per CDR3 protein. The profile shows about 200,000 distinct CDR3 sequences, approximately 35% of them singletons. The CDR3 sequence is 12 residues long. V lost 6 bases and J 2 bases, leaving 7 bases between the germline ends. Looked up from germline, CDR1 is SNHLY and CDR2 is FYNNEI. Broader study findings: Comparison of patients with controls identified almost 30 shared CD8+ CDR3 sequences.

The sequence derives from a human donor in good health, serving as a control. The chain couples TRBV2 to TRBJ1-1; D gene uncertain. Sequencing was performed on sorted CD4+, CD8+, or CD8+CD57+ T cells (not recorded which) from PBMCs. The CDR3 bases are TGTGCCAGCAGATTATACAACACTGAAGCTTTCTTT. Its translation is CASRLYNTEAFF.